One sample yielded the 19 T cell receptor beta chains listed below, sequenced in a study of blood T cell repertoires in COVID-19. Repertoires were generated with immunoSEQ multiplex PCR, while TCRdb's copy carries only in-frame clones and drops some. The table lists approximately 170,000 clones, roughly 90% of them singletons, with around 5% in the top ten. The specimen was peripheral blood. These receptors came from a man aged 18 to 30 with COVID-19, enrolled during active disease.

This chain connects TRBV6-1 to TRBJ2-5, with no clear D. The CDR3 extends over 15 amino acids. Looked up from germline, CDR1 is MNHNS and CDR2 is SASEGT. V shed 1 base and J shed 1 base, with 10 bases lying between them. CDR3 bases: TGTGCCAGCAGTGAAGATCCAGGTCCCCAAGAGACCCAGTACTTC. Residues: CASSEDPGPQETQYF.

The chain uses TRBV10-3 and TRBJ1-4; 9 bases line up with TRBD1. The junction had 11 bases not matched to a gene; V was cut back by 4 bases and J by 14 bases. There are 14 residues in the CDR3. Germline V gene lookup returns CDR1 ENHRY and CDR2 SYGVKD. CDR3: CAISARDRDDYLFF. The CDR3, as DNA: TGTGCCATCAGTGCAAGGGACAGGGATGATTACCTGTTTTTT.

This chain links TRBV5-6 with TRBJ1-5; a weak D match, TRBD1 (6 bases). The CDR3 runs 14 residues. CDR1 is SGHDT, CDR2 YYEEEE, per germline. V dropped 2 bases and J dropped 7 bases, with 13 bases sitting between them. Written as DNA, the CDR3 is TGTGCCAGCAGCTTACAGGGAGGGACCCAGCCCCAGCATTTT. Translated, it gives CASSLQGGTQPQHF.

This clone was seen a single time. The chain employs TRBV7-2 and TRBJ2-3; D perhaps matches TRBD1 (6 bases). V lost 2 bases and J lost 4, with 10 bases in between. The CDR3 loop spans 14 amino acids. The germline CDR1 and CDR2 sequences are SGHTA and FQGNSA. The CDR3 loop is CASSLFWGPDTQYF. The DNA for the CDR3 is TGTGCCAGCAGCTTATTTTGGGGGCCAGATACGCAGTATTTT. The variable domain in full, with the rest retrieved from reference TRBV7-2 and TRBJ2-3, is GAGVSQSPSNKVTEKGKDVELRCDPISGHTALYWYRQSLGQGLEFLIYFQGNSAPDKSGLPSDRFSAERTGGSVSTLTIQRTQQEDSAVYLCASSLFWGPDTQYFGPGTRLTVL.

The genes are TRBV4-2 and TRBJ2-1; 12 bases fit TRBD2. The CDR3 extends over 19 amino acids. Germline CDR1 is LGHNA and CDR2 is YNFKEQ. The V and J ends lost 5 bases and 2 bases, in that order; junction bases with no gene match: 13. The CDR3 DNA follows: TGTGCCAGCAGCGTAAGACTAGCGGGAGTGCTGGTAGCCTACAATGAGCAGTTCTTC. It specifies CASSVRLAGVLVAYNEQFF.

The V gene is TRBV7-8, the J gene TRBJ2-3, with TRBD2 identical over 7 bases. The CDR3 has 14 amino acids. The trim removed 5 bases at V and 7 bases at J, leaving 9 bases unmatched. Germline V CDR1 and CDR2: SGHVS, FQNEAQ. The CDR3 DNA follows: TGTGCCAGCAGCCCCAGGCGGGAGACATATACGCAGTATTTT. Translation gives CASSPRRETYTQYF.

The V call is TRBV2, the J call TRBJ2-1; 15 bases agree with TRBD2. Losses at the gene ends were 6 bases for V and 8 bases for J; bases not matched to a gene: 2. The CDR3 covers 14 residues. Germline V gene lookup returns CDR1 SNHLY and CDR2 FYNNEI. CDR3 amino acids: CASRGLAGGYEQFF. The CDR3 nucleotides read TGTGCCAGCAGGGGACTAGCGGGAGGATATGAGCAGTTCTTC.

The chain joins TRBV7-9 to TRBJ1-3; 8 nucleotides match TRBD1. Losses at the gene ends were 5 bases for V and 0 bases for J; bases not matched to a gene: 3. The CDR3 spans 15 residues. Germline CDR1 is SEHNR and CDR2 is FQNEAQ (reference sequence). Here the CDR3 DNA reads TGTGCCAGCAGCCCCCAGGGGGCCTCTGGAAACACCATATATTTT. Encoded protein: CASSPQGASGNTIYF.

A few counts support this clone. This chain uses TRBV23-1 with TRBJ2-3, with D perhaps matching TRBD2 (7 bases). TRBV23-1 carries the ORF label, with uncertain function. The CDR3 spans 17 residues. V lost 2 bases and J 6 bases, leaving 21 bases between the germline ends. CDR3 DNA: TGCGCCAGCAGTCAACCGCATCCTCACAGGGAGGGCGATACGCAGTATTTT. It specifies CASSQPHPHREGDTQYF.

In regard to this clone: The junction shows a germline mismatch at one end, possibly a read error. The gene calls are TRBV4-3 and TRBJ1-4; no clear D. In germline, CDR1 is LGHNA, CDR2 YSLEER. This CDR3 region has 14 residues. The CDR3 sequence: CASSQARGFEKLLF. CDR3 DNA: TGCGCCAGCAGCCAAGCCCGGGGTTTCGAAAAACTGCTTTTT.

The chain recombines TRBV2 with TRBJ2-7; 12 bases align to TRBD1. CDR1 is SNHLY and CDR2 is FYNNEI in the germline V gene. The CDR3 length is 16 residues. With V trimmed by 5 bases and J by 3 bases, 8 bases remained unmatched. CDR3 DNA sequence: TGTGCCAGCAGTCATGGGACAGGGGGCCTCCTCTACGAGCAGTACTTC. Its translation: CASSHGTGGLLYEQYF.

In regard to this clone: A junction end diverges from the germline sequence, so it may reflect a read error. The rearrangement joins TRBV3-1 (or the pseudogene TRBV3-2) to TRBJ1-4, with 8 bases fitting TRBD1. The CDR3 spans 14 residues. Looked up from germline, CDR1 is LGHDT and CDR2 is YNNKEL (reference sequence). The CDR3 is CASSPGTGGEKLLF. The CDR3 DNA follows: TGTGCCAGCAGCCCAGGGACAGGAGGTGAAAAACTGCTTTTT.

For the CDR3, the DNA is TGTGCCAGCAGCCCCACCGTTCGGGTTAGCGGACACACAGATACGCAGTATTTT. Translating gives CASSPTVRVSGHTDTQYF. The chain combines TRBV7-9 with TRBJ2-3, with a weak D call TRBD2 (6 bases). Germline V gene sequence: CDR1 SEHNR, CDR2 FQNEAQ (reference sequence). The V end was cut by 5 bases, the J end by 2 bases, with 23 bases between. CDR3 length equals 18 residues.

V and J are TRBV10-2 and TRBJ2-6; a possible D gene is TRBD2 (5 bases). Germline CDR1 is WSHSY and CDR2 is SAAADI. The V end was cut by 4 bases, the J end by 0 bases, with 7 bases between. This CDR3 is 15 amino acids long. The CDR3 bases are TGCGCCAGCAGTGCCAGCGGCTCTGGGGCCAACGTCCTGACTTTC. Translation gives CASSASGSGANVLTF.

The J gene is TRBJ2-5, the V gene TRBV11-2, with D perhaps TRBD2 (6 bases). In germline, CDR1 is SGHAT, CDR2 FQNNGV. The length of the CDR3 is 17 residues. Trimming took 1 base from V and 2 from J, leaving 17 bases between them. The CDR3 protein is CASSLGGSMRGQETQYF. The CDR3 coding sequence is TGTGCCAGCAGCTTAGGGGGGTCGATGCGGGGACAAGAGACCCAGTACTTC.

The chain links TRBV6-6 to TRBJ1-1, with 9 bases aligning to TRBD1. Germline V gene lookup returns CDR1 MNHNY and CDR2 SVGAGI (reference sequence). J lost 4 bases, V lost 6 bases, and 9 bases had no gene match. This CDR3 has 15 residues. For the CDR3, the DNA is TGTGCCAGCAGGTTACGACAGGGGGAGAGCACTGAAGCTTTCTTT. This sequence encodes CASRLRQGESTEAFF.

V and J are TRBV28 and TRBJ1-2, with D possibly TRBD1 on 6 matching bases. Germline-derived CDR1 and CDR2 are MDHEN and SYDVKM. This CDR3 region has 12 residues. V lost 5 bases and J lost 6, with 10 bases in between. This CDR3 is CASSSGQHGYTF. In nucleotides, the CDR3 is TGTGCCAGCAGTAGCGGACAGCATGGCTACACCTTC.

This rearrangement joins TRBV24-1 to TRBJ2-1, with TRBD2 matching over 8 bases. This CDR3 spans 16 amino acids. The J segment lost 1 base and the V segment lost 2 bases, leaving 3 bases of the junction unmatched. Germline CDR1 reads KGHDR; CDR2 reads SFDVKD. The DNA of the CDR3 is TGTGCCACCAGTGATTCCAGCGGGAGATCCTACAATGAGCAGTTCTTC. It translates to CATSDSSGRSYNEQFF.

The chain has TRBV28 and TRBJ2-7, with TRBD2 matching 7 bases. Unmatched junction bases numbered 11, after V lost 3 bases and J lost 6 bases. From germline, CDR1 is MDHEN and CDR2 SYDVKM. The CDR3 contains 15 residues. This chain's CDR3 is CASSFPGEGQIEQYF. The CDR3 DNA is TGTGCCAGCAGTTTCCCCGGGGAGGGCCAGATCGAGCAGTACTTC.